Described below is a single T cell receptor (beta chain) sequence and its context. TCRdb's copy holds only in-frame clones and misses some; the assay was immunoSEQ multiplex PCR. The sample contains 150,000 to 200,000 clones, about 92% of which appear only once. This record belongs to a study of blood T cell repertoires in COVID-19. The V gene lost 5 bases and the J gene lost 7 bases, with 10 bases spanning the gap. The CDR3 consists of 12 residues. In germline, CDR1 is SGHNT, CDR2 YYREEE (reference sequence). The specimen was peripheral blood. The TCR comes from a man in his 60s with active or convalescent COVID-19. The chain joins TRBV5-4 to TRBJ2-1; possible D gene TRBD2, 5 bases. Written as DNA, the CDR3 is TGTGCCAGCAGGTCCTGGGAGAATGAGCAGTTCTTC. It encodes CASRSWENEQFF.